This T cell receptor (beta chain) was sequenced for a study of technical replicates of blood from several donors. The CDR3 totals 16 residues. The V gene end was trimmed by 3 bases and the J gene end by 2 bases; junction bases not matched to a gene: 4. Germline-derived CDR1 and CDR2 are SNHLY and FYNNEI. Libraries were prepared by immunoSEQ multiplex PCR; TCRdb keeps only in-frame clonotypes and omits some of them. The table includes roughly 67,000 clones, 95% to 98% detected once. This rearrangement joins TRBV2 to TRBJ1-6; TRBD1 aligns across 7 bases. Material: T cells isolated from PBMCs. The TCR originated in a human donor in good health. The chain's CDR3 is CASSEDRRPYNSPLHF. The DNA for the CDR3 is TGTGCCAGCAGTGAGGACAGGAGACCCTATAATTCACCCCTCCACTTT.